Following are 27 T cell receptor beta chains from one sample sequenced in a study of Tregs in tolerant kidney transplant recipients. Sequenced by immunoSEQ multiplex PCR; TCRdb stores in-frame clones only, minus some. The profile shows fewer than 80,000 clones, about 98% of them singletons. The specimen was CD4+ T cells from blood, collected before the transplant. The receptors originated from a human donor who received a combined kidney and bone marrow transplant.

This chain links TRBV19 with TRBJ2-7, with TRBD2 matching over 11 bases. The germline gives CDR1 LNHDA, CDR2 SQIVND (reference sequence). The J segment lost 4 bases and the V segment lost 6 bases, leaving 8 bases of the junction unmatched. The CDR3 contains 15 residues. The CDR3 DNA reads TGTGCCAGTAGACAGACTAGCGGGGTCCAGTACGAGCAGTACTTC. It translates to CASRQTSGVQYEQYF.

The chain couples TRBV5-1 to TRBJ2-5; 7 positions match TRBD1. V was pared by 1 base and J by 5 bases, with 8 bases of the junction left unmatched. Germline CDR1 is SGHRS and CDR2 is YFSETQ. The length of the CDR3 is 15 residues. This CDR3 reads CASSLQGRGIETQYF. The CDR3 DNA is TGCGCCAGCAGCTTGCAAGGCAGGGGGATCGAGACCCAGTACTTC.

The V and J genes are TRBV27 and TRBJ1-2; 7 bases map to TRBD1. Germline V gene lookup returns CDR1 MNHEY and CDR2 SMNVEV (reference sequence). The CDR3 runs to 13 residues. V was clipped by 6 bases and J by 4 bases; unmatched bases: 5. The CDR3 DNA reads TGTGCCAGCAGCCCCGACAGGGCCTATGGCTACACCTTC. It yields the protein CASSPDRAYGYTF.

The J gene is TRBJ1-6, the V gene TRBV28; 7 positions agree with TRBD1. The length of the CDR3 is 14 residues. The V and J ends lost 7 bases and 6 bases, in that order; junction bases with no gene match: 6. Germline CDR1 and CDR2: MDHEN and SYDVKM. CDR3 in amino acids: CASNRDSGNSPLHF. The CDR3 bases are TGTGCCAGCAACCGGGACAGTGGTAATTCACCCCTCCACTTT.

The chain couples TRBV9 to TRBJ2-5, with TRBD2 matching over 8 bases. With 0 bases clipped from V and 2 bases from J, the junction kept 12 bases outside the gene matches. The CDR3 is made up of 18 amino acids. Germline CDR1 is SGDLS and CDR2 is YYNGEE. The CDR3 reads CASSVAERGRELQETQYF. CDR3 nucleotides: TGTGCCAGCAGCGTAGCGGAGCGGGGGCGCGAACTACAAGAGACCCAGTACTTC.

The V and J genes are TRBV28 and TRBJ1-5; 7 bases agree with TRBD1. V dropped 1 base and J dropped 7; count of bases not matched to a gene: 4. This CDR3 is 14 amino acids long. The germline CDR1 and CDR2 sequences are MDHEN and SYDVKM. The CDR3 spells CASSLYRGIQPQHF. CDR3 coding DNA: TGTGCCAGCAGTTTATACAGGGGAATCCAGCCCCAGCATTTT. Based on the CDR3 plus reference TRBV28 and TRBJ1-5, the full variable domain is DVKVTQSSRYLVKRTGEKVFLECVQDMDHENMFWYRQDPGLGLRLIYFSYDVKMKEKGDIPEGYSVSREKKERFSLILESASTNQTSMYLCASSLYRGIQPQHFGDGTRLSIL.

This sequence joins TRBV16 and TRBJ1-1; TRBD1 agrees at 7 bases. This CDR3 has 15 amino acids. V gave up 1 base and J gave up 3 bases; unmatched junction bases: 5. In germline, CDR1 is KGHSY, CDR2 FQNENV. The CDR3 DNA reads TGTGCCAGCAGCCAATATTTGCAGGGGGACACTGAAGCTTTCTTT. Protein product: CASSQYLQGDTEAFF.

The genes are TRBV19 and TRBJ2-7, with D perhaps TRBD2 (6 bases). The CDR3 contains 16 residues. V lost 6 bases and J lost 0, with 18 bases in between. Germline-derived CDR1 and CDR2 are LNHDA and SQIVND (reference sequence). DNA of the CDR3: TGTGCCAGTAGGAACGCCGGTCGGGGGACCTCCTACGAGCAGTACTTC. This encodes CASRNAGRGTSYEQYF.

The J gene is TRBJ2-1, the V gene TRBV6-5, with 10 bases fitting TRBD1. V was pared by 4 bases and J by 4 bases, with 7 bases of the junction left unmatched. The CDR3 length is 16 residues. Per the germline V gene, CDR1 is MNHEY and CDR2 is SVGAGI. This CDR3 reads CASSSDRDRGYNEQFF. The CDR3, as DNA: TGTGCCAGCAGTTCGGACCGGGACAGGGGTTACAATGAGCAGTTCTTC.

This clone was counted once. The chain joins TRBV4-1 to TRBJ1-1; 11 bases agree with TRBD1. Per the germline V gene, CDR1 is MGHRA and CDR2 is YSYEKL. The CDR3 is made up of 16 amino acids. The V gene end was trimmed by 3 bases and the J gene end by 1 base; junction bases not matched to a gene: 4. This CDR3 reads CASSQLGTGGNTEAFF. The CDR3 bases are TGCGCCAGCAGCCAGCTTGGGACAGGGGGGAACACTGAAGCTTTCTTT.

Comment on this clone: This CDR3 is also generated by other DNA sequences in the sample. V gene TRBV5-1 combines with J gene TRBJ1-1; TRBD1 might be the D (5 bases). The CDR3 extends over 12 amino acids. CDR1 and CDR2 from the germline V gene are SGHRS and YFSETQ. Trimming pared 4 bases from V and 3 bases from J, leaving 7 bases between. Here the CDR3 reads CASSLGDTEAFF. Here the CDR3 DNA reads TGCGCCAGCAGCCTAGGGGACACTGAAGCTTTCTTT.

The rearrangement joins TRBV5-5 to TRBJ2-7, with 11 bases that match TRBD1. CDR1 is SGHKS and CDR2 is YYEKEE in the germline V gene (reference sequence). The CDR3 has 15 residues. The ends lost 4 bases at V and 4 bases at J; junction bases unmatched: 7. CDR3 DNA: TGTGCCAGCAGCCGGTGGACAGGGGGCGGGTACGAGCAGTACTTC. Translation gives CASSRWTGGGYEQYF.

In DNA form, the CDR3 reads TGTGCCAGCAGCCCACTAGCCTACGAGCAGTACTTC. This codes for CASSPLAYEQYF. The genes are TRBV11-2 and TRBJ2-7, with TRBD2 as a possible D gene (5 bases). The CDR3 runs to 12 residues. The germline V and J ends were trimmed by 5 bases and 2 bases, with 7 bases remaining between them. Germline V gene sequence: CDR1 SGHAT, CDR2 FQNNGV.

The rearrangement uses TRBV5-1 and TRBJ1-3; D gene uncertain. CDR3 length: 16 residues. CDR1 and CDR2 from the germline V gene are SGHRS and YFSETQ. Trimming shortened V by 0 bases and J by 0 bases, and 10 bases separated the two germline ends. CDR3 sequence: CASSLDGLHSGNTIYF. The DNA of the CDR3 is TGCGCCAGCAGCTTGGATGGCCTGCACTCTGGAAACACCATATATTTT. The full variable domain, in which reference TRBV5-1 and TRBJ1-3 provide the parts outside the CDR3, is KAGVTQTPRYLIKTRGQQVTLSCSPISGHRSVSWYQQTPGQGLQFLFEYFSETQRNKGNFPGRFSGRQFSNSRSEMNVSTLELGDSALYLCASSLDGLHSGNTIYFGEGSWLTVV.

The CDR3 reads CASSLGAGGRETQYF. The CDR3 coding sequence is TGTGCCAGCAGCTTGGGGGCGGGAGGCCGAGAGACCCAGTACTTC. The gene calls are TRBV5-6 and TRBJ2-5; 8 nucleotides align to TRBD2. Germline CDR1 SGHDT, CDR2 YYEEEE. This CDR3 has 15 amino acids. Germline trimming cut 0 bases from V and 4 bases from J; bases unmatched to any gene: 5.

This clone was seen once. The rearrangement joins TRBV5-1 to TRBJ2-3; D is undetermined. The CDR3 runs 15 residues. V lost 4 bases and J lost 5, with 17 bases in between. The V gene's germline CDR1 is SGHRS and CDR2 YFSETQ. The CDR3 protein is CASSPPWAQVDTQYF. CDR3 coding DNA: TGCGCCAGCAGCCCCCCTTGGGCGCAGGTAGATACGCAGTATTTT.

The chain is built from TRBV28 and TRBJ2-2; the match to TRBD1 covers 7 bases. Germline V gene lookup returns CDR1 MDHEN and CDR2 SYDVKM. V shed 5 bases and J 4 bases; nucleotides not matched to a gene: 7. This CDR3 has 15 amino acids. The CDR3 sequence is CASSQPGGFTGELFF. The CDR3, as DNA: TGTGCCAGCAGTCAGCCAGGGGGTTTCACCGGGGAGCTGTTTTTT.

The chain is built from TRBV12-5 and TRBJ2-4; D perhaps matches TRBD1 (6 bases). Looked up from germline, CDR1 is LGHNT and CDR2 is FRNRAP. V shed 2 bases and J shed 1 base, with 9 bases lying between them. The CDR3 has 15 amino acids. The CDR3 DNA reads TGTGCTAGTGGTTTGTACAGGGAGGCCAAAAACATTCAGTACTTC. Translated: CASGLYREAKNIQYF.

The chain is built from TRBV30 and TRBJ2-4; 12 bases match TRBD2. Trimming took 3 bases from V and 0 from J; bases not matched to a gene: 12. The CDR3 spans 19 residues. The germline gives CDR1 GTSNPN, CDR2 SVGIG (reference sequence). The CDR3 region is CAWSVLAGGPGIAKNIQYF. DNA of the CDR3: TGTGCCTGGAGCGTTCTAGCGGGAGGGCCGGGGATAGCCAAAAACATTCAGTACTTC.

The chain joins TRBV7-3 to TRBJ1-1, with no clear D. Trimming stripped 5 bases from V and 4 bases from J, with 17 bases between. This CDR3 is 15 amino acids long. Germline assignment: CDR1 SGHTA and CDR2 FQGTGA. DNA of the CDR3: TGTGCCAGCAGCGCCAGTAGGACTTTAGGCACTGAAGCTTTCTTT. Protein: CASSASRTLGTEAFF.

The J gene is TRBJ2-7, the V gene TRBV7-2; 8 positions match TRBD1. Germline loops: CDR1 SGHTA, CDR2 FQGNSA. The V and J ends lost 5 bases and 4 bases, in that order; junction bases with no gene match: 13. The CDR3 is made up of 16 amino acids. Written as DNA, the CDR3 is TGTGCCAGCAGCCTGTCGGGAAACCAGGGGGCGTACGAGCAGTACTTC. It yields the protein CASSLSGNQGAYEQYF. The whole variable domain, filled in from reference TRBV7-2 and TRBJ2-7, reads GAGVSQSPSNKVTEKGKDVELRCDPISGHTALYWYRQSLGQGLEFLIYFQGNSAPDKSGLPSDRFSAERTGGSVSTLTIQRTQQEDSAVYLCASSLSGNQGAYEQYFGPGTRLTVT.

The CDR3, as DNA: TGTGCCAGCTCCGGGACTAGCGGGAGGCCCCGGAATGAGCAGTTCTTC. It translates to CASSGTSGRPRNEQFF. V usage is TRBV19 and J usage is TRBJ2-1; 15 bases map to TRBD2. CDR1 and CDR2 (germline): LNHDA, SQIVND (reference sequence). Trimming removed 9 bases from V and 7 bases from J; junction bases left unmatched: 10. This CDR3 contains 16 residues.

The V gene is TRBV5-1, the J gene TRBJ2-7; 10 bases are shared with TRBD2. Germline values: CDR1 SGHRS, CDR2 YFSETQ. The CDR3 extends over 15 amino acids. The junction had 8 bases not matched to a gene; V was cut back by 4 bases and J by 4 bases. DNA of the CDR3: TGCGCCAGCAGCGCGACTAGCGGGCCTGTATACGAGCAGTACTTC. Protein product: CASSATSGPVYEQYF.

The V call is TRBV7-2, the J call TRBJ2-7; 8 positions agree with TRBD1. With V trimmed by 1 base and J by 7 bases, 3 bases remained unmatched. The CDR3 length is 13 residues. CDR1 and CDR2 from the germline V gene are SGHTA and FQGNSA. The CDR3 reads CASSLGTGIEQYF. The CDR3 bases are TGTGCCAGCAGCTTAGGGACAGGGATTGAGCAGTACTTC.

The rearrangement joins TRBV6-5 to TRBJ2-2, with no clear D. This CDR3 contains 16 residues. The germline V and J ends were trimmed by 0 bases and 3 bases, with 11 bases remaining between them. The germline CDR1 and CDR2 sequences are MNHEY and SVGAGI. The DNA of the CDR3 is TGTGCCAGCAGTTACTCGAACGACTTCTACACCGGGGAGCTGTTTTTT. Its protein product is CASSYSNDFYTGELFF.

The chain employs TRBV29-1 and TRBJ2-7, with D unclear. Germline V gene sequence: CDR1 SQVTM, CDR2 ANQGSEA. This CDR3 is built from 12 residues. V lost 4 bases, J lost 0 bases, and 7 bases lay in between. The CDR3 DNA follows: TGCAGCGTTGCCCGGAGCTCCTACGAGCAGTACTTC. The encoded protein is CSVARSSYEQYF.

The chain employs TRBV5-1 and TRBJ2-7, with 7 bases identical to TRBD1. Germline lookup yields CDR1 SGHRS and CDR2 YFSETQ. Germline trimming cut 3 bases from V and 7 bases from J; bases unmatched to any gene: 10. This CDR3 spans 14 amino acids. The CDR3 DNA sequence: TGCGCCAGCAGCTACGTTAGGGGGCTCGGGGAGCAGTACTTC. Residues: CASSYVRGLGEQYF.